One and the same sample provided the 21 T cell receptor beta chains below, sequenced in a study of blood T cell repertoires in COVID-19. TCRdb keeps only in-frame clones here, not all; method: immunoSEQ multiplex PCR. The repertoire holds about 130,000 clones, about 70% seen once, with about 1.9% in the top ten. Sequencing was performed on peripheral blood. These receptors were collected from a woman aged 65 to 85 with acute or convalescent COVID-19.

V and J are TRBV7-9 and TRBJ2-4; 10 bases map to TRBD2. The ends lost 1 base at V and 4 bases at J; junction bases unmatched: 10. The CDR3 has 18 residues. The V gene's germline CDR1 is SEHNR and CDR2 FQNEAQ (reference sequence). DNA of the CDR3: TGTGCCAGCAGCTTAGGAGGAAGCGGGAGGGCCGGTAAAAACATTCAGTACTTC. This encodes CASSLGGSGRAGKNIQYF.

The chain is built from TRBV5-1 and TRBJ2-1, with 11 positions matching TRBD1. This CDR3 spans 15 amino acids. From germline, CDR1 is SGHRS and CDR2 YFSETQ. Trimming took 4 bases from V and 7 from J; bases not matched to a gene: 7. Here the CDR3 reads CASSEGTGGRNEQFF. The DNA of the CDR3 is TGCGCCAGCAGCGAGGGGACAGGGGGAAGGAATGAGCAGTTCTTC.

This chain joins TRBV19 and TRBJ2-3; a weak D match, TRBD1 (6 bases). The germline V gene encodes CDR1 LNHDA and CDR2 SQIVND (reference sequence). V was cut by 7 bases and J by 0 bases, with 14 bases left in between. The CDR3 totals 15 residues. CDR3 coding DNA: TGTGCCAGTACCCTAGGGGGAGTTAGCACAGATACGCAGTATTTT. Amino acid sequence: CASTLGGVSTDTQYF.

The chain carries TRBV10-2 and TRBJ2-2, with TRBD1 matching 11 bases. There are 17 residues in the CDR3. Germline values: CDR1 WSHSY, CDR2 SAAADI. After removal of 6 bases from V and 2 bases from J, the junction contained 8 bases not matched to a gene. This CDR3 is CASRRDRGSLNTGELFF. CDR3 in DNA: TGCGCCAGCAGACGGGACAGGGGGTCTCTCAACACCGGGGAGCTGTTTTTT.

The chain carries TRBV2 and TRBJ1-1; TRBD1 matches 7 bases. CDR3 size: 14 residues. Germline V gene data show CDR1 as SNHLY and CDR2 as FYNNEI. Trimming at V came to 5 bases and at J to 6 bases, leaving 9 bases not matched to a gene. CDR3 in DNA: TGTGCCAGCAGTTCACAGGGGCGTAGGTCTGAAGCTTTCTTT. Protein sequence: CASSSQGRRSEAFF.

The rearrangement uses TRBV27 and TRBJ2-7, with 8 nucleotides matching TRBD2. Trimming at V came to 3 bases and at J to 4 bases, leaving 8 bases not matched to a gene. The CDR3 length is 15 residues. Germline CDR1 and CDR2: MNHEY and SMNVEV (reference sequence). The CDR3 spells CASSFALAGIYEQYF. CDR3 nucleotides: TGTGCCAGCAGTTTCGCCCTAGCGGGCATATACGAGCAGTACTTC.

This clone came up a few times. The CDR3 reads CASRTQQGFYGYTF. The CDR3 bases are TGTGCCAGCAGAACTCAGCAGGGTTTTTATGGCTACACCTTC. This chain joins TRBV2 and TRBJ1-2; the D gene is possibly TRBD1 (5 bases). This CDR3 has 14 amino acids. V was shortened by 6 bases and J by 5 bases, with 16 bases between the two germline ends. The germline V gene has CDR1 SNHLY and CDR2 FYNNEI. Together with reference TRBV2 and TRBJ1-2, the CDR3 gives the full variable domain: EPEVTQTPSHQVTQMGQEVILRCVPISNHLYFYWYRQILGQKVEFLVSFYNNEISEKSEIFDDQFSVERPDGSNFTLKIRSTKLEDSAMYFCASRTQQGFYGYTFGSGTRLTVV.

This clone came up a few times. This sequence joins TRBV2 and TRBJ2-7; 11 bases map to TRBD2. CDR1 SNHLY and CDR2 FYNNEI come from the germline V gene. The CDR3 covers 13 residues. After removal of 6 bases from V and 3 bases from J, the junction contained 1 base not matched to a gene. CDR3 bases: TGTGCCAGCAGGACTAGCGGGGTCTACGAGCAGTACTTC. Its protein is CASRTSGVYEQYF.

This chain joins TRBV12-3 or TRBV12-4 and TRBJ2-3; D unclear. V lost 8 bases and J 1 base, leaving 7 bases between the germline ends. The CDR3 consists of 12 residues. CDR3: CASGRGTDTQYF. The CDR3 nucleotides are TGTGCCAGCGGGCGAGGCACAGATACGCAGTATTTT.

This chain joins TRBV21-1 and TRBJ2-2; the D call TRBD2 from the table was never checked on the DNA. TRBV21-1 is a pseudogene locus. CDR3 length: 16 residues. CDR3 DNA sequence: TGTGCCAGCAGCGAGGGACTAGCGGGAGTGGCCGGGGAGCTGTTTTTT. The encoded protein is CASSEGLAGVAGELFF.

The rearrangement uses TRBV3-1 (or the pseudogene TRBV3-2) and TRBJ2-5; 8 positions match TRBD2. The CDR3 sequence is 15 residues long. The V segment lost 5 bases and the J segment 3 bases; nucleotides outside the gene matches: 8. The germline gives CDR1 LGHDT, CDR2 YNNKEL (reference sequence). DNA for the CDR3: TGTGCCAGCAGCGCGACTAGCGAGGGCAAAGAGACCCAGTACTTC. Translated, it gives CASSATSEGKETQYF.

This clone was detected only a few times. The rearrangement uses TRBV29-1 and TRBJ2-7; 9 bases map to TRBD2. Per germline, CDR1 SQVTM and CDR2 ANQGSEA. The CDR3 consists of 13 residues. With V trimmed by 4 bases and J by 2 bases, 3 bases remained unmatched. In DNA form, the CDR3 reads TGCAGCGTTGGAAGGACTAGCGCCTACGAGCAGTACTTC. It codes for CSVGRTSAYEQYF.

This chain joins TRBV27 and TRBJ2-3; 12 nucleotides align to TRBD2. The CDR3 runs 14 residues. V gave up 7 bases and J gave up 4 bases; unmatched junction bases: 3. Germline V gives CDR1 MNHEY, CDR2 SMNVEV (reference sequence). In nucleotides, the CDR3 is TGTGCCAGCAAAACTAGCGGGAGGTCAGATACGCAGTATTTT. Its translation is CASKTSGRSDTQYF.

V gene TRBV3-1 (or the pseudogene TRBV3-2) combines with J gene TRBJ2-2; D uncertain. In germline, CDR1 is LGHDT, CDR2 YNNKEL (reference sequence). V was pared by 5 bases and J by 7 bases, with 11 bases between. The CDR3 sequence is 13 residues long. The CDR3 sequence: CASSKADGGELFF. The DNA of the CDR3 is TGTGCCAGCAGCAAGGCGGATGGCGGGGAGCTGTTTTTT.

Only a few counts were recorded for this clone. The chain links TRBV5-1 to TRBJ1-2, with D tentatively TRBD1 (6 bases). Per germline, CDR1 SGHRS and CDR2 YFSETQ. Trimming took 3 bases from V and 7 from J, leaving 16 bases between them. The CDR3 extends over 14 amino acids. CDR3 residues: CASSSEGGSSGYTF. The DNA for the CDR3 is TGCGCCAGCAGCTCGGAGGGGGGGAGTTCTGGCTACACCTTC.

There are many counts of this clone. The V and J genes are TRBV9 and TRBJ2-1; 13 bases match TRBD2. The germline V gene has CDR1 SGDLS and CDR2 YYNGEE. This CDR3 comprises 16 residues. Trimming cost V 0 bases and J 10 bases; bases outside gene matches: 7. CDR3 nucleotides: TGTGCCAGCAGCGTAGATGATACTAGCGGGGGGGAGGAGCAGTTCTTC. Translating it yields CASSVDDTSGGEEQFF.

The V gene is TRBV18, the J gene TRBJ1-4, with 8 bases aligning to TRBD1. V was pared by 6 bases and J by 5 bases, with 8 bases of the junction left unmatched. CDR1 is KGHSH, CDR2 LQKENI, per germline. CDR3 size: 15 residues. The CDR3 reads CASSQEDRGNEKLFF. CDR3 in DNA: TGTGCCAGCTCCCAAGAAGACAGGGGAAATGAAAAACTGTTTTTT.

This chain links TRBV28 with TRBJ2-2; 7 bases line up with TRBD1. This CDR3 region has 16 residues. Germline V gives CDR1 MDHEN, CDR2 SYDVKM. With 6 bases clipped from V and 5 bases from J, the junction kept 12 bases outside the gene matches. CDR3 in amino acids: CASRFYRGKGTGELFF. CDR3 nucleotides: TGTGCCAGCAGATTTTACAGGGGAAAGGGGACCGGGGAGCTGTTTTTT.

The chain recombines TRBV9 with TRBJ2-1, with D hard to call. This CDR3 has 15 residues. Trimming removed 2 bases from V and 8 bases from J, with 17 bases in between. CDR1 and CDR2 from the germline V gene are SGDLS and YYNGEE. In nucleotides, the CDR3 is TGTGCCAGCAGCGTCCAAGCGCCCATGATTCATGAGCAGTTCTTC. Protein: CASSVQAPMIHEQFF.

This clone was counted ten times or more. The chain employs TRBV7-2 and TRBJ1-1; no firm D call. From germline, CDR1 is SGHTA and CDR2 FQGNSA. Trimming removed 4 bases at V and 10 bases at J, with 13 bases between. The CDR3 spans 12 residues. The CDR3 sequence: CASSSDSRRAFF. CDR3 in DNA: TGTGCCAGCAGCTCCGACTCGAGGAGAGCTTTCTTT.

This clone has a single count. The chain is built from TRBV2 and TRBJ2-1; 9 nucleotides align to TRBD1. Trimming removed 5 bases from V and 10 bases from J; junction bases left unmatched: 9. Germline assignment: CDR1 SNHLY and CDR2 FYNNEI. The CDR3 covers 14 residues. In DNA, the CDR3 is TGTGCCAGCAGTCATCCGGGACAGGGTTCCGAGCAGTTCTTC. Protein sequence: CASSHPGQGSEQFF.